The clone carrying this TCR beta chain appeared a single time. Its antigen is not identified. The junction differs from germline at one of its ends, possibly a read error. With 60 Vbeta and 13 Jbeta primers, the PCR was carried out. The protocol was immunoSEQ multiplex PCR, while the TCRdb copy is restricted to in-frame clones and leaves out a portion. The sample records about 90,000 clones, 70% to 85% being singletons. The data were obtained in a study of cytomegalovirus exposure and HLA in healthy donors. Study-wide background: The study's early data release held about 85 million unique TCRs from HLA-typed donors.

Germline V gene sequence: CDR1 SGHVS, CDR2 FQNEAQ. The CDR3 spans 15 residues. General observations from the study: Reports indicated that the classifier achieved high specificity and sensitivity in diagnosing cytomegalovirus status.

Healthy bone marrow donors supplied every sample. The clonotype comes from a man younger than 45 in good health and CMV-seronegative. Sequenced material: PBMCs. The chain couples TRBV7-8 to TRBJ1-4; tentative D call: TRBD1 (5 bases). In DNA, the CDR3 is TGTGCCAGCAGCTTAAATGGGGGGTGGGAAGAAAAACTGCTTTTT. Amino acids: CASSLNGGWEEKLLF. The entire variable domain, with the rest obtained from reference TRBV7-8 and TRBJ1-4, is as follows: GAGVSQSPRYKVAKRGQDVALRCDPISGHVSLFWYQQALGQGPEFLTYFQNEAQLDKSGLPSDRFFAERPEGSVSTLKIQRTQQEDSAVYLCASSLNGGWEEKLLFGSGTQLSVL.